This note documents a single T cell receptor beta chain sequence. Its target is unknown. This sample was included in a study of shared clonotypes between healthy human individuals. Sequencing was performed with immunoSEQ multiplex PCR; in TCRdb, only in-frame clones are kept and a portion is missing. The sample carries around 2.1 million clones, approximately 94% recorded once. Notes on the study in general: Generation probability values for non-shared clonotypes were lower than those for clonotypes shared by all four donors. Shared clonotypes: roughly 5% naive CD4, around 4% naive CD8, about 2.5% memory CD4, under 0.45% memory CD8.

Germline CDR1 is MNHEY and CDR2 is SMNVEV (reference sequence). Trimming left V 6 bases short and J 0 bases short, with 18 bases between. This CDR3 has 16 residues. Selected positively for CCR7 and CD45RO-negative, naive CD8 cells excluded terminally differentiated effector memory CD45RA+ cells. The receptor's source is a man between 18 and 35 years old in good health. Some clones in this sample may be carry-over from other donors' samples. The sequenced material came from naive CD8+ T cells from PBMCs. This chain links TRBV27 with TRBJ2-7; D possibly corresponds to TRBD1 (6 bases). CDR3 coding DNA: TGTGCCAGCAGCCTGGACAGCATGACCAGCTCCTACGAGCAGTACTTC. It specifies CASSLDSMTSSYEQYF.